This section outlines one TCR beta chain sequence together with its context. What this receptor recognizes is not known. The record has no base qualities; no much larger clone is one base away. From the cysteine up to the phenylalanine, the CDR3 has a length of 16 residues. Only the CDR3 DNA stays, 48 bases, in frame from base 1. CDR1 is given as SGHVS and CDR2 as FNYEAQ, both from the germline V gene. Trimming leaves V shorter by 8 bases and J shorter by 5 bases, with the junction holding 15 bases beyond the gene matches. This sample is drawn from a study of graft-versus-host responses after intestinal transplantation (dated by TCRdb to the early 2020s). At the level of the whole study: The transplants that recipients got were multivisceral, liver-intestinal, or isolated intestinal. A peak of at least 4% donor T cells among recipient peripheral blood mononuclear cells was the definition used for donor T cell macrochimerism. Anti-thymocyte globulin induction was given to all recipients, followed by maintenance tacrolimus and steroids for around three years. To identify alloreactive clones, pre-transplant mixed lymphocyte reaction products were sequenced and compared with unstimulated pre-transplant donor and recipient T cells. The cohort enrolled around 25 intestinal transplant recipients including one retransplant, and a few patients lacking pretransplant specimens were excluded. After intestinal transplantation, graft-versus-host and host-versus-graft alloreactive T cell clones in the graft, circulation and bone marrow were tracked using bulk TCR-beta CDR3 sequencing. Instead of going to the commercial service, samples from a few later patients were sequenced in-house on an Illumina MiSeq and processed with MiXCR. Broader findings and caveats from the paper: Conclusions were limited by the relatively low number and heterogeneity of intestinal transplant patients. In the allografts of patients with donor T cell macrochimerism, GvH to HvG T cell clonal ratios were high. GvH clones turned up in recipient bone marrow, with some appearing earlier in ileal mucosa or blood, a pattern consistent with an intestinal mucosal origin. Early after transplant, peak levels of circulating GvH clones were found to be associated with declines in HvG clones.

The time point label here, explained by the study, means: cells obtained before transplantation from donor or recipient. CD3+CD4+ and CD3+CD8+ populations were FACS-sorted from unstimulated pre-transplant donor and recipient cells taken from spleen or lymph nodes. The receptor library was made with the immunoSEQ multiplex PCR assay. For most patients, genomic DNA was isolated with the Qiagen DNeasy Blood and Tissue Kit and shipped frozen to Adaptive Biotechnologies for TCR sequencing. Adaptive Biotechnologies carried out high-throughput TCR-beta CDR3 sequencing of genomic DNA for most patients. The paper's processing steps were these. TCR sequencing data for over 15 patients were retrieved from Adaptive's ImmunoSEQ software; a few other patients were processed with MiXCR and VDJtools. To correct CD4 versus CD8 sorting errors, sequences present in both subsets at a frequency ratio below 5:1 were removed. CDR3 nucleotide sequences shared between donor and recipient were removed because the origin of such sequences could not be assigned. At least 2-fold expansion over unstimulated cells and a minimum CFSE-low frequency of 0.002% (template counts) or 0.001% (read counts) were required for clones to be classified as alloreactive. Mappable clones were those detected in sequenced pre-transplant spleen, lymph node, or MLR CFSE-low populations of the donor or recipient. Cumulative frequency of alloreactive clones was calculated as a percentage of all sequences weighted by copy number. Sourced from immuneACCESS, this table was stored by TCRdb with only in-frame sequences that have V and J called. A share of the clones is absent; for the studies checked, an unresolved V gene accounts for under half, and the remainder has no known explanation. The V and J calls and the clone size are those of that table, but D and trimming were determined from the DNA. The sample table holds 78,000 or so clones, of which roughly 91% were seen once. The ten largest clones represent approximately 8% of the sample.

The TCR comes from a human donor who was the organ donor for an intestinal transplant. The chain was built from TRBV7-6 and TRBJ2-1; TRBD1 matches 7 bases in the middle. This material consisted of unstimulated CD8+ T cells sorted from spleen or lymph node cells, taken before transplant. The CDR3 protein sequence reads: CASCRYGTDINNEQFF. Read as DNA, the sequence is TGTGCCAGCTGTCGTTACGGGACAGACATTAACAATGAGCAGTTCTTC.